The 30 T cell receptor beta chains below were found in one sample sequenced in a study of T cell repertoires in cytomegalovirus infection. TCRdb reanalysed the reads using MiXCR and keeps one entry per CDR3 protein. The sample includes around 450,000 distinct CDR3 sequences, about 11% seen only once; the top ten take 10%. Source material: PBMCs. All receptors come from a human donor in good health (CMV status not recorded). Some clones in this sample may be carry-over from other donors' samples.

In this sample, this clonotype turned up many times. The chain links TRBV11-2 to TRBJ1-3; tentative D call: TRBD1 (6 bases). CDR3 length: 18 amino acids. V gave up 2 bases and J gave up 4 bases, with 21 bases separating them. Germline V gene sequence: CDR1 SGHAT, CDR2 FQNNGV. CDR3 loop: CASSLWGPDLADGNTIYF. The CDR3 DNA follows: TGTGCCAGCAGCTTATGGGGGCCGGATCTCGCTGACGGAAACACCATATATTTT. Looking up the rest from reference TRBV11-2 and TRBJ1-3 gives the full variable domain: EAGVAQSPRYKIIEKRQSVAFWCNPISGHATLYWYQQILGQGPKLLIQFQNNGVVDDSQLPKDRFSAERLKGVDSTLKIQPAKLEDSAVYLCASSLWGPDLADGNTIYFGEGSWLTVV.

In this sample, this clonotype turned up many times. The gene calls are TRBV7-3 and TRBJ1-3, with TRBD1 matching over 8 bases. Germline V gene lookup returns CDR1 SGHTA and CDR2 FQGTGA. Trimming took 2 bases from V and 3 from J; bases not matched to a gene: 3. The CDR3 totals 15 residues. In nucleotides, the CDR3 is TGTGCCAGCAGCTTACAGGGGGCCGGTGGAAACACCATATATTTT. Its protein product is CASSLQGAGGNTIYF.

This clonotype was seen repeatedly, ten times or more. V usage is TRBV7-9 and J usage is TRBJ2-5; possibly TRBD2 for D (7 bases). Germline V lookup: CDR1 SEHNR, CDR2 FQNEAQ (reference sequence). This CDR3 region has 16 residues. The germline V and J ends were trimmed by 1 base and 5 bases, with 17 bases remaining between them. Here the CDR3 DNA reads TGTGCCAGCAGCTTAGGAGGGGGGGGGCCGTCCGAGACCCAGTACTTC. Protein sequence: CASSLGGGGPSETQYF.

This clonotype has at least ten counts. The chain is built from TRBV5-5 and TRBJ1-1; D gene unclear. The CDR3 runs 13 residues. Trimming took off 2 bases at V and 6 bases at J, with 11 bases between the two ends. Germline V CDR1 and CDR2: SGHKS, YYEKEE (reference sequence). CDR3 DNA sequence: TGTGCCAGCAGCTTAAGGGTGGAAGCTGAAGCTTTCTTT. Translating it yields CASSLRVEAEAFF.

This clonotype turned up a few times. The chain couples TRBV7-9 to TRBJ2-3; TRBD1 agrees at 8 bases. CDR3 length: 16 amino acids. Trimming at V came to 5 bases and at J to 0 bases, leaving 7 bases not matched to a gene. Per the germline V gene, CDR1 is SEHNR and CDR2 is FQNEAQ (reference sequence). The CDR3 here is CASSPGTGTSTDTQYF. The CDR3 nucleotides read TGTGCCAGCAGCCCTGGGACAGGCACTAGCACAGATACGCAGTATTTT.

This clonotype was counted many times. The chain carries TRBV28 and TRBJ1-4; D might be TRBD1 (6 bases). Germline CDR1 and CDR2: MDHEN and SYDVKM. The V gene lost 8 bases and the J gene lost 6 bases, with 16 bases spanning the gap. The CDR3 length is 14 residues. In DNA, the CDR3 is TGTGCCAGCCGCGACGGGCAGGGGCATGAAAAACTGTTTTTT. This gives the protein CASRDGQGHEKLFF.

This clonotype was found many times. The genes are TRBV11-2 and TRBJ2-7; 9 bases align to TRBD1. This CDR3 region has 13 residues. In germline, CDR1 is SGHAT, CDR2 FQNNGV. J gave up 5 bases and V 9 bases, and 8 bases lay outside the gene matches. The CDR3 is CASSGTGFHEQYF. In DNA form, the CDR3 reads TGTGCCAGTTCCGGGACAGGGTTCCACGAGCAGTACTTC. The variable domain in full, with the rest retrieved from reference TRBV11-2 and TRBJ2-7, is EAGVAQSPRYKIIEKRQSVAFWCNPISGHATLYWYQQILGQGPKLLIQFQNNGVVDDSQLPKDRFSAERLKGVDSTLKIQPAKLEDSAVYLCASSGTGFHEQYFGPGTRLTVT.

A few counts support this clonotype. This chain connects TRBV5-4 to TRBJ2-3, with 12 bases aligning to TRBD2. V was clipped by 5 bases and J by 5 bases; unmatched bases: 12. Germline CDR1 reads SGHNT; CDR2 reads YYREEE (reference sequence). CDR3 length: 17 amino acids. The CDR3 loop is CASSLAGGLTEGDTQYF. As DNA, the CDR3 is TGTGCCAGCAGTCTAGCGGGGGGGCTGACCGAAGGAGATACGCAGTATTTT.

The chain couples TRBV12-3 or TRBV12-4 to TRBJ2-2; D not resolved. With 6 bases removed from V and 5 bases from J, the gap between germline ends came to 16 bases. This CDR3 is built from 15 residues. CDR3 nucleotides: TGTGCCAGCAGGTCCCAGGTCCTGGGGACCGGGGAGCTGTTTTTT. Amino acid sequence: CASRSQVLGTGELFF.

This clonotype appeared many times. This chain joins TRBV2 and TRBJ2-5; D is unclear. CDR1 and CDR2 from the germline V gene are SNHLY and FYNNEI. The CDR3 runs 12 residues. Trimming took 7 bases from V and 2 from J, leaving 8 bases between them. The CDR3 coding sequence is TGTGCCAGCAAGTTAGGGCAAGAGACCCAGTACTTC. Translating it yields CASKLGQETQYF.

This clonotype was seen repeatedly, ten times or more. This chain links TRBV28 with TRBJ2-7; D uncertain. This CDR3 is built from 14 residues. Trimming left V 2 bases short and J 2 bases short, with 10 bases between. CDR1 is MDHEN, CDR2 SYDVKM, per germline. The CDR3 region has the DNA TGTGCCAGCAGTTTAAAGTTCCAGGCCTACGAGCAGTACTTC. Its protein is CASSLKFQAYEQYF.

In this sample, this clonotype turned up many times. V usage is TRBV14 and J usage is TRBJ1-1; TRBD1 aligns across 8 bases. J lost 5 bases, V lost 3 bases, and 8 bases had no gene match. The CDR3 sequence is 15 residues long. Germline lookup yields CDR1 SGHDN and CDR2 FVKESK. The CDR3 coding sequence is TGTGCCAGCAGCCATCCTCAGGGGGCAAGGACTGAAGCTTTCTTT. This encodes CASSHPQGARTEAFF.

This clonotype appeared a few times. J is TRBJ2-1 and V is TRBV11-2; 10 bases are shared with TRBD1. This CDR3 region has 15 residues. Germline V CDR1 and CDR2: SGHAT, FQNNGV. Trimming at V came to 5 bases and at J to 6 bases, leaving 7 bases not matched to a gene. The CDR3 DNA follows: TGTGCCAGCAGCAACCGGGACAGGGGTGGCAATGAGCAGTTCTTC. Translation gives CASSNRDRGGNEQFF. The variable domain in full, with the rest retrieved from reference TRBV11-2 and TRBJ2-1, is EAGVAQSPRYKIIEKRQSVAFWCNPISGHATLYWYQQILGQGPKLLIQFQNNGVVDDSQLPKDRFSAERLKGVDSTLKIQPAKLEDSAVYLCASSNRDRGGNEQFFGPGTRLTVL.

The chain uses TRBV29-1 and TRBJ1-3; D possibly corresponds to TRBD1 (6 bases). CDR1 is SQVTM and CDR2 is ANQGSEA in the germline V gene. Trimming stripped 4 bases from V and 6 bases from J, with 13 bases between. This CDR3 is 13 amino acids long. The CDR3 region is CSVAGGLSNTIYF. The CDR3 region has the DNA TGCAGCGTTGCGGGGGGGCTCTCAAACACCATATATTTT.

This clonotype was observed a handful of times. V is TRBV5-4 and J is TRBJ2-7, with TRBD1 identical over 8 bases. CDR1 is SGHNT and CDR2 is YYREEE in the germline V gene (reference sequence). Trimming removed 4 bases from V and 2 bases from J; junction bases left unmatched: 5. The length of the CDR3 is 14 residues. The CDR3 region is CASSADRDTYEQYF. CDR3 nucleotides: TGTGCCAGCAGCGCGGACAGGGACACCTACGAGCAGTACTTC.

This chain joins TRBV20-1 and TRBJ1-5; TRBD1 might be the D (6 bases). In germline, CDR1 is DFQATT, CDR2 SNEGSKA (reference sequence). V was clipped by 5 bases and J by 7 bases, with 12 bases between them. The CDR3 covers 12 residues. CDR3 bases: TGCAGTGCTGCCGGGACAAAACAGCCCCAGCATTTT. Its translation: CSAAGTKQPQHF.

This clonotype was picked up many times. The chain is built from TRBV11-2 and TRBJ2-1, with unresolved D. CDR1 and CDR2 (germline): SGHAT, FQNNGV. This CDR3 is 15 amino acids long. The V end was cut by 1 base, the J end by 4 bases, with 11 bases between. The chain's CDR3 is CASSLVSAHYNEQFF. The CDR3, as DNA: TGTGCCAGCAGCTTAGTGTCAGCCCATTACAATGAGCAGTTCTTC.

In its sample, this clonotype was seen many times. The chain couples TRBV7-9 to TRBJ1-1; D may be TRBD1 (5 bases). The V end was cut by 3 bases, the J end by 0 bases, with 14 bases between. Germline CDR1 and CDR2: SEHNR and FQNEAQ (reference sequence). The CDR3 consists of 16 residues. CDR3 in amino acids: CASSLRDGRVNTEAFF. CDR3 in DNA: TGTGCCAGCAGCTTGAGGGATGGCAGGGTGAACACTGAAGCTTTCTTT.

This clonotype was recorded at least ten times. This chain joins TRBV6-5 and TRBJ2-5; D might be TRBD1 (5 bases). The CDR3 is 14 amino acids. Between the trimmed V and J ends, which lost 0 bases and 2 bases, there was a span of 7 bases. Germline V gene sequence: CDR1 MNHEY, CDR2 SVGAGI. The CDR3 DNA is TGTGCCAGCAGTTACTCTTACAGGCAAGAGACCCAGTACTTC. Translation: CASSYSYRQETQYF.

The V gene is TRBV6-1, the J gene TRBJ1-2; D ambiguous. CDR3 size: 14 residues. With 5 bases removed from V and 8 bases from J, the gap between germline ends came to 18 bases. Germline CDR1 reads MNHNS; CDR2 reads SASEGT. The CDR3 loop reads CASSRSEGAGGYTF. The CDR3 DNA reads TGTGCCAGCAGTCGATCGGAGGGAGCGGGCGGCTACACCTTC.

This chain joins TRBV9 and TRBJ1-6; possible D gene TRBD1, 6 bases. This CDR3 contains 14 residues. Germline CDR1 is SGDLS and CDR2 is YYNGEE. The ends were cut back, 0 bases at V and 8 bases at J, with 9 bases in the middle. CDR3 coding DNA: TGTGCCAGCAGCGTAGGGGCAGGGGATTCACCCCTCCACTTT. This translates into CASSVGAGDSPLHF.

This clonotype came up many times. The chain has TRBV6-1 and TRBJ2-3; 15 nucleotides align to TRBD2. This CDR3 has 17 residues. The V gene's germline CDR1 is MNHNS and CDR2 SASEGT. The trim removed 6 bases at V and 4 bases at J, leaving 8 bases unmatched. CDR3 residues: CASSPRTSGGAADTQYF. CDR3 in DNA: TGTGCCAGCAGCCCTAGGACTAGCGGGGGGGCCGCAGATACGCAGTATTTT.

Ten or more counts support this clonotype. V gene TRBV7-6 combines with J gene TRBJ2-5; the D is unclear. The V end lost 5 bases, the J end lost 0 bases, and 13 bases lay between the germline ends. From germline, CDR1 is SGHVS and CDR2 FNYEAQ. This CDR3 contains 15 residues. The CDR3 sequence is CASSPSLGDQETQYF. DNA of the CDR3: TGTGCCAGCAGCCCCTCTCTAGGCGACCAAGAGACCCAGTACTTC.

This clonotype was recorded at least ten times. V is TRBV30 and J is TRBJ1-2; TRBD1 agrees at 9 bases. Looked up from germline, CDR1 is GTSNPN and CDR2 is SVGIG (reference sequence). CDR3 length: 15 amino acids. Trimming at V came to 3 bases and at J to 6 bases, leaving 11 bases not matched to a gene. The CDR3 bases are TGTGCCTGGAGCGTTCGAGGACAGGGGTACGATGGCTACACCTTC. As protein: CAWSVRGQGYDGYTF. Combining the CDR3 with reference TRBV30 and TRBJ1-2 gives the whole variable domain SQTIHQWPATLVQPVGSPLSLECTVEGTSNPNLYWYRQAAGRGLQLLFYSVGIGQISSEVPQNLSASRPQDRQFILSSKKLLLSDSGFYLCAWSVRGQGYDGYTFGSGTRLTVV.

This clonotype was seen a handful of times. The gene calls are TRBV19 and TRBJ1-2; 8 positions agree with TRBD1. Germline CDR1 is LNHDA and CDR2 is SQIVND (reference sequence). CDR3 size: 15 residues. J was trimmed by 1 base and V by 7 bases; bases with no gene match: 8. CDR3 nucleotide sequence: TGTGCCAGTAACCCGGACAGGGCGAATAACTATGGCTACACCTTC. It codes for CASNPDRANNYGYTF.

This clonotype has a count of ten or more. The V gene is TRBV14, the J gene TRBJ2-4; the D is unclear. Germline assignment: CDR1 SGHDN and CDR2 FVKESK. This CDR3 region has 15 residues. The germline V and J ends were trimmed by 0 bases and 1 base, with 7 bases remaining between them. CDR3 region: CASSQESVAKNIQYF. CDR3 nucleotides: TGTGCCAGCAGCCAAGAATCGGTGGCCAAAAACATTCAGTACTTC.

This clonotype has ten or more counts. The gene calls are TRBV7-3 and TRBJ2-7; TRBD2 matches 7 bases. The CDR3 has 13 amino acids. Germline values: CDR1 SGHTA, CDR2 FQGTGA. The V segment lost 2 bases and the J segment 7 bases; nucleotides outside the gene matches: 5. The CDR3 is CASSLRGEGEQYF. The CDR3 DNA follows: TGTGCCAGCAGCTTACGGGGGGAAGGAGAGCAGTACTTC.

The chain is built from TRBV3-1 and TRBJ1-1; D possibly corresponds to TRBD1 (6 bases). CDR1 and CDR2 (germline): LGHDT, YNNKEL (reference sequence). The length of the CDR3 is 15 residues. The V and J ends lost 4 bases and 2 bases respectively, with 14 bases between them. CDR3 DNA sequence: TGTGCCAGCAGCCCGCAGGGGACGACTAACACTGAAGCTTTCTTT. It yields the protein CASSPQGTTNTEAFF.

The table lists this clonotype with many counts. The CDR3 region has the DNA TGTGCCATCACTTCCGGACAGGGCGGACCCTACGAGCAGTACTTC. It is translated as CAITSGQGGPYEQYF. The chain links TRBV10-3 to TRBJ2-7; TRBD1 matches at 8 bases. Unmatched junction bases numbered 10, after V lost 7 bases and J lost 2 bases. The CDR3 has 15 amino acids. Per the germline V gene, CDR1 is ENHRY and CDR2 is SYGVKD.

In this sample, this clonotype turned up once. The chain employs TRBV5-5 and TRBJ2-1; either TRBD1 or TRBD2 may supply D (6 bases each). Trimming shortened V by 0 bases and J by 9 bases, and 13 bases separated the two germline ends. Germline V CDR1 and CDR2: SGHKS, YYEKEE (reference sequence). The CDR3 sequence is 14 residues long. The CDR3 nucleotides are TGTGCCAGCAGCTTGGAGGTAGGGGGGACTGAGCAGTTCTTC. Protein: CASSLEVGGTEQFF.